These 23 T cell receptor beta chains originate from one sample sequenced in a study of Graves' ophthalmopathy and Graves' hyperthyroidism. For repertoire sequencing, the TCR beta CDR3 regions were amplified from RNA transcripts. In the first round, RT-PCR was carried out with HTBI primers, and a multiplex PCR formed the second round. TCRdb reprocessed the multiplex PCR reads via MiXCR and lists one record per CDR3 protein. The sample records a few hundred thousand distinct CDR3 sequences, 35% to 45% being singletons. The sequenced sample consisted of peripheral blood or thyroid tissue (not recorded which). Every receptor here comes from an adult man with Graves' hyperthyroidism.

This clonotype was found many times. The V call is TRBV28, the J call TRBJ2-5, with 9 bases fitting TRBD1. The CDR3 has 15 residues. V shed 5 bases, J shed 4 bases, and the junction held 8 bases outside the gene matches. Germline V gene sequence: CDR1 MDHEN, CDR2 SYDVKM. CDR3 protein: CASSPGDRAVETQYF. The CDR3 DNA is TGTGCCAGCAGTCCGGGGGACAGGGCGGTAGAGACCCAGTACTTC. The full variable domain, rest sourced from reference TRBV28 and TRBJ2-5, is DVKVTQSSRYLVKRTGEKVFLECVQDMDHENMFWYRQDPGLGLRLIYFSYDVKMKEKGDIPEGYSVSREKKERFSLILESASTNQTSMYLCASSPGDRAVETQYFGPGTRLLVL.

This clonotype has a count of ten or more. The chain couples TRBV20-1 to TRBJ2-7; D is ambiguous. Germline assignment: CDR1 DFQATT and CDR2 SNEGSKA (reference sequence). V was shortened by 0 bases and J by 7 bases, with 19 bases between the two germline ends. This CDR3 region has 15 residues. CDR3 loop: CSARDGSGIAEEQYF. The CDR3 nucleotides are TGCAGTGCTAGAGATGGGTCTGGAATAGCTGAGGAGCAGTACTTC.

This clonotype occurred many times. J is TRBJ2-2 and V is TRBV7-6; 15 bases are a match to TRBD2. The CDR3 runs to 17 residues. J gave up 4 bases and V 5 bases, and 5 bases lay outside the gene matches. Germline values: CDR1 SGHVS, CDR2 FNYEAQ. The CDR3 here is CASSRTSGGAGTGELFF. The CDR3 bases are TGTGCCAGCAGCAGGACTAGCGGGGGGGCAGGCACCGGGGAGCTGTTTTTT.

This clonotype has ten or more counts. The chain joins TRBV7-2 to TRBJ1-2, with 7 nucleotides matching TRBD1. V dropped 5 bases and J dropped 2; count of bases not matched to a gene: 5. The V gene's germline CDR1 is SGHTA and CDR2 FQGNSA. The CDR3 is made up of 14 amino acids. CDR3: CASSKDRANYGYTF. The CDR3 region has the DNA TGTGCCAGCAGCAAAGACAGGGCGAACTATGGCTACACCTTC. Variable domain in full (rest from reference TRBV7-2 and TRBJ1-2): GAGVSQSPSNKVTEKGKDVELRCDPISGHTALYWYRQSLGQGLEFLIYFQGNSAPDKSGLPSDRFSAERTGGSVSTLTIQRTQQEDSAVYLCASSKDRANYGYTFGSGTRLTVV.

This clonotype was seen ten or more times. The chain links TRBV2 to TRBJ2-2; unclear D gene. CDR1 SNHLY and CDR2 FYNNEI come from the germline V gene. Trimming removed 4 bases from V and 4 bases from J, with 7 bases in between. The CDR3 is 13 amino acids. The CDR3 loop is CASSGFGTGELFF. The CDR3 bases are TGTGCCAGCAGTGGTTTTGGCACCGGGGAGCTGTTTTTT.

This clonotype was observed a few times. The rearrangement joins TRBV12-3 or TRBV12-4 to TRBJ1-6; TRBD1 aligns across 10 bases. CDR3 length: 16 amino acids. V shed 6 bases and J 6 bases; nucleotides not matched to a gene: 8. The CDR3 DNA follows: TGTGCCAGCAGCCTTCGGACAGGGGGAAGTAATTCACCCCTCCACTTT. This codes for CASSLRTGGSNSPLHF.

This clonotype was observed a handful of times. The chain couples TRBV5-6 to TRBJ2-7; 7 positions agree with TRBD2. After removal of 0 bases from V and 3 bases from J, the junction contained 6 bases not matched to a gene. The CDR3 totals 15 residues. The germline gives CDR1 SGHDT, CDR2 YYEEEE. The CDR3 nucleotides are TGTGCCAGCAGCTTGGCTGGCGGGGGTGGCTACGAGCAGTACTTC. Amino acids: CASSLAGGGGYEQYF.

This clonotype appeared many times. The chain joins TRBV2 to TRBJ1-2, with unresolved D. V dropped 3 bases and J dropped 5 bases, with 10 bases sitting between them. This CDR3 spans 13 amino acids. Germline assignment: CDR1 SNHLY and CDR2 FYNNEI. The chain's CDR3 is CASSDWHRYGYTF. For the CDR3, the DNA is TGTGCCAGCAGTGACTGGCATAGATATGGCTACACCTTC.

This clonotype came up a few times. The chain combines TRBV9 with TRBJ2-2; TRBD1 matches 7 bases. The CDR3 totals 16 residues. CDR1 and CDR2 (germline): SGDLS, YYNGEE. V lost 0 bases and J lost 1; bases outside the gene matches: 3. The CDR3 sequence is CASSVEGGWNTGELFF. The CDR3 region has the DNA TGTGCCAGCAGCGTAGAAGGGGGCTGGAACACCGGGGAGCTGTTTTTT.

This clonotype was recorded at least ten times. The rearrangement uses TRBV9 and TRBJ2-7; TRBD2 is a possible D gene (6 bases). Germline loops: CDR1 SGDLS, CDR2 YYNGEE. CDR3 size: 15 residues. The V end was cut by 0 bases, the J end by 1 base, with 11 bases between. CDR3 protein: CASSVAFGGSYEQYF. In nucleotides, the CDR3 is TGTGCCAGCAGCGTAGCCTTCGGGGGATCCTACGAGCAGTACTTC.

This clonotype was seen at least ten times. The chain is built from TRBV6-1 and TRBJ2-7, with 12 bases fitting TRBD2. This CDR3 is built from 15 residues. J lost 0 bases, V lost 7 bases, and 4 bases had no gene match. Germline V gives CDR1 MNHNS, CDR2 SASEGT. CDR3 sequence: CASIGLAGSSYEQYF. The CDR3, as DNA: TGTGCCAGCATCGGACTAGCGGGGAGCTCCTACGAGCAGTACTTC.

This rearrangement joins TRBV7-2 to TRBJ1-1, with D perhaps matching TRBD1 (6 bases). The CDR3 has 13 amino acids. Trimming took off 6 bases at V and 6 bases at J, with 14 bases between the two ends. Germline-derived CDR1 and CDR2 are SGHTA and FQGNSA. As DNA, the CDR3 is TGTGCCAGCAGTTTTGGGGGGCTAGCTGAAGCTTTCTTT. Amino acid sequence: CASSFGGLAEAFF.

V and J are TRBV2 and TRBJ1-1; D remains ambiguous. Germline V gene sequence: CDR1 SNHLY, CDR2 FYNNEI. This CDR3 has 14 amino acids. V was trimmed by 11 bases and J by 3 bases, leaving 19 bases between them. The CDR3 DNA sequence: TGTGCCGGCTCATCATGGCAGTCGTACACTGAAGCTTTCTTT. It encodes CAGSSWQSYTEAFF. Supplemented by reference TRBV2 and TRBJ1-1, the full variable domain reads EPEVTQTPSHQVTQMGQEVILRCVPISNHLYFYWYRQILGQKVEFLVSFYNNEISEKSEIFDDQFSVERPDGSNFTLKIRSTKLEDSAMYFCAGSSWQSYTEAFFGQGTRLTVV.

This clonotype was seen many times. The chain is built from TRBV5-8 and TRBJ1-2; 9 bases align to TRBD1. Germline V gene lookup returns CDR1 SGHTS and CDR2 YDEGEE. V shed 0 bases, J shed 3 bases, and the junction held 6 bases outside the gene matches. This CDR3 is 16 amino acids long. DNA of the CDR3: TGTGCCAGCAGCTTGGATCCGGGACAGGGTGACTATGGCTACACCTTC. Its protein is CASSLDPGQGDYGYTF.

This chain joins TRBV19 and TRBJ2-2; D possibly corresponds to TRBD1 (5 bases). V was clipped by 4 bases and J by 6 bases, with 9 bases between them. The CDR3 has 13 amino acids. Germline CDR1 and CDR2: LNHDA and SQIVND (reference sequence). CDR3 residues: CASSRQSAGELFF. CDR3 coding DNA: TGTGCCAGTAGTAGACAGTCCGCCGGGGAGCTGTTTTTT.

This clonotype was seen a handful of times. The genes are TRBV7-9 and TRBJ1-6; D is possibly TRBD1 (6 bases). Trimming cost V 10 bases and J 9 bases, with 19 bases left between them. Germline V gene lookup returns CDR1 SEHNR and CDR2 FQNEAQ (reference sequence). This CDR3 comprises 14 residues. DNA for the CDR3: TGTGCCAAGGCCAGACAGGCATGGTGTTCACCCCTCCACTTT. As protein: CAKARQAWCSPLHF.

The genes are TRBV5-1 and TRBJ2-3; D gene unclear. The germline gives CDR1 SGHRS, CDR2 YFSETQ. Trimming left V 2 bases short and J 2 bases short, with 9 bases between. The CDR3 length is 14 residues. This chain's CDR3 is CASSLGRTTDTQYF. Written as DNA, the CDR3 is TGCGCCAGCAGCTTAGGACGGACCACAGATACGCAGTATTTT.

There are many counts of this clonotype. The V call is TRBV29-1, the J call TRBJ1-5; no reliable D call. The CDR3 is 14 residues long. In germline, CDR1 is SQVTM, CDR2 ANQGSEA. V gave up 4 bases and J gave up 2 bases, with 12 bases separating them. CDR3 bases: TGCAGCGTTGTAATCGGGCTAGGCAATCAGCCCCAGCATTTT. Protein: CSVVIGLGNQPQHF.

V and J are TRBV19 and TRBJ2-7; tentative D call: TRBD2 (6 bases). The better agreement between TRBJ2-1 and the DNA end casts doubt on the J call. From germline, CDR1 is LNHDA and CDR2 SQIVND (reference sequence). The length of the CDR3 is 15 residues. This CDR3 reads CASSEGLNSYNEQFF. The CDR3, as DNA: TGTGCCAGTAGTGAGGGACTCAACTCCTACAATGAGCAGTTCTTC.

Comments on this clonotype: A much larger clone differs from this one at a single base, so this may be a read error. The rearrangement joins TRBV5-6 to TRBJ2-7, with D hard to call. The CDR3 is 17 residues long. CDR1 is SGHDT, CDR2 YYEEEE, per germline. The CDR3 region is CASSLGELRLSVYGQYF. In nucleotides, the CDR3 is TGTGCCAGCAGCTTAGGCGAACTCAGACTTTCCGTCTACGGGCAGTACTTC.

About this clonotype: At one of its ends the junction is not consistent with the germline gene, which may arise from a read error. CDR3 loop: CASSSPPRGRADTQYF. The CDR3 DNA is TGCGCCAGCAGCTCACCACCCAGGGGGCGCGCAGATACGCAGTATTTT. V usage is TRBV11-2 and J usage is TRBJ2-3, with 8 bases matching TRBD1. The CDR3 covers 16 residues. Germline-derived CDR1 and CDR2 are SGHAT and FQNNGV.

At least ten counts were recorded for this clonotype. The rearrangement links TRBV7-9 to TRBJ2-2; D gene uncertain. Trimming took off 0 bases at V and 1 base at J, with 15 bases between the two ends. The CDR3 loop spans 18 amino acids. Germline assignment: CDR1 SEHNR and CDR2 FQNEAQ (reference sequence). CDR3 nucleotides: TGTGCCAGCAGCTTAGCGAAATTTGCGTGGGAGAACACCGGGGAGCTGTTTTTT. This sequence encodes CASSLAKFAWENTGELFF.

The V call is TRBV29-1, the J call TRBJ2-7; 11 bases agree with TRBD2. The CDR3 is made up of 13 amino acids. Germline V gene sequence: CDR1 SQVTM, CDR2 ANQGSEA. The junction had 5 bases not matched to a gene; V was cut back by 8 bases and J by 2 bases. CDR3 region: CSRLAGSPYEQYF. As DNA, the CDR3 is TGCAGCCGACTAGCGGGAAGTCCCTACGAGCAGTACTTC.